This note documents a single T cell receptor beta chain sequence. This sample was included in a study of blood T cell repertoires in COVID-19. Study-wide background: The origin of the acute and convalescent COVID-19 samples was the United States, Italy and Spain.

The CDR3 runs 17 residues. The ends lost 4 bases at V and 1 base at J; junction bases unmatched: 6. Germline V CDR1 and CDR2: SGHNT, YYREEE (reference sequence). Methods used by the authors: For nucleated cells, counts were estimated from reference gene primer amplification. Generated by immunoSEQ multiplex PCR, the TCRdb table keeps only in-frame clones and is missing some. That table supplies the V and J calls and clone size; D and trimming were determined from the DNA. The data contain 45,000 to 70,000 clones, around 80% of them seen just once; the ten biggest clones take up more than 8%. This sequence was found in a woman older than 75 with acute or convalescent COVID-19. The V call is TRBV5-4, the J call TRBJ2-7; 15 bases are a match to TRBD2. Sequencing input: peripheral blood. CDR3 DNA sequence: TGTGCCAGCAGCGCGGGACTAGCGGGGGGTGAATCCTACGAGCAGTACTTC. The encoded protein is CASSAGLAGGESYEQYF.